This entry lists 27 T cell receptor beta chains sequenced from one sample in a study of blood T cell repertoires in COVID-19. Profiled with immunoSEQ multiplex PCR; TCRdb holds only in-frame clones, not every one. The sample contains about 120,000 clones, about four fifths of which appear only once. What was sequenced was peripheral blood. These receptor sequences come from a young man with COVID-19, enrolled during active disease.

CDR3 sequence reads: CAISASGQGVYGNTIYF. In nucleotides, the CDR3 is TGTGCCATCAGTGCATCGGGACAGGGGGTGTATGGAAACACCATATATTTT. V gene TRBV10-3 combines with J gene TRBJ1-3; TRBD1 matches 11 bases. CDR1 is ENHRY, CDR2 SYGVKD, per germline. V lost 4 bases to trimming and J lost 3 bases; unmatched junction nucleotides: 8. The CDR3 runs 17 residues.

This clone was found many times. The V gene is TRBV19, the J gene TRBJ1-5; D not certain. V lost 5 bases, J lost 0 bases, and 11 bases lay in between. The CDR3 is 15 residues long. Germline loops: CDR1 LNHDA, CDR2 SQIVND (reference sequence). This CDR3 is CASSRQVYSNQPQHF. CDR3 sequence (DNA): TGTGCCAGTAGTCGCCAGGTTTATAGCAATCAGCCCCAGCATTTT.

The CDR3 here is CASRSGTGGANYGYTF. The CDR3 DNA sequence: TGTGCCAGCAGGTCCGGGACAGGGGGCGCTAACTATGGCTACACCTTC. The chain employs TRBV21-1 and TRBJ1-2; the table's D call TRBD1 went unverified against the DNA. TRBV21-1 is recorded as a pseudogene. The CDR3 has 16 amino acids.

This chain connects TRBV28 to TRBJ1-1; D is ambiguous. This CDR3 has 13 residues. Germline lookup yields CDR1 MDHEN and CDR2 SYDVKM. V lost 5 bases and J lost 4, with 11 bases in between. Here the CDR3 DNA reads TGTGCCAGCAGTCCACGAACTAGCACTGAAGCTTTCTTT. Amino acids: CASSPRTSTEAFF.

This chain uses TRBV10-3 with TRBJ2-7; 7 bases are a match to TRBD2. The CDR3 is 14 residues long. In germline, CDR1 is ENHRY, CDR2 SYGVKD. With 4 bases clipped from V and 0 bases from J, the junction kept 3 bases outside the gene matches. In DNA form, the CDR3 reads TGTGCCATCAGTGGCGGGGGAAGCTCCTACGAGCAGTACTTC. Protein product: CAISGGGSSYEQYF.

The chain has TRBV29-1 and TRBJ2-1; TRBD2 is a possible D gene (5 bases). Germline V CDR1 and CDR2: SQVTM, ANQGSEA. Trimming took 4 bases from V and 1 from J, leaving 14 bases between them. CDR3 size: 15 residues. CDR3 coding DNA: TGCAGCGTTGCCCCGAGAGGGCCGTCCTACAATGAGCAGTTCTTC. Amino acids: CSVAPRGPSYNEQFF.

This clone was seen a few times. The chain couples TRBV25-1 to TRBJ1-6; 7 nucleotides line up with TRBD1. CDR3 size: 15 residues. Germline assignment: CDR1 MGHDK and CDR2 SYGVNS. After removal of 2 bases from V and 8 bases from J, the junction contained 6 bases not matched to a gene. This CDR3 is CASSEERGRDSPLHF. For the CDR3, the DNA is TGTGCCAGCAGTGAAGAGAGGGGGCGGGATTCACCCCTCCACTTT. The variable domain in full, completed from reference TRBV25-1 and TRBJ1-6, reads EADIYQTPRYLVIGTGKKITLECSQTMGHDKMYWYQQDPGMELHLIHYSYGVNSTEKGDLSSESTVSRIRTEHFPLTLESARPSHTSQYLCASSEERGRDSPLHFGNGTRLTVT.

This rearrangement joins TRBV11-3 to TRBJ2-5; 7 nucleotides line up with TRBD2. The CDR3 runs 15 residues. Trimming cost V 3 bases and J 5 bases; bases outside gene matches: 9. Germline CDR1 is SGHNT and CDR2 is YENEEA. CDR3 sequence (DNA): TGTGCCAGCAGCTTGGGGGGGGATGGAGGGGAGACCCAGTACTTC. Its protein product is CASSLGGDGGETQYF.

V gene TRBV5-6 combines with J gene TRBJ2-3; 11 bases fit TRBD2. This CDR3 has 17 residues. Germline V gene sequence: CDR1 SGHDT, CDR2 YYEEEE. V gave up 4 bases and J gave up 6 bases; unmatched junction bases: 13. CDR3 sequence reads: CASSPVGSGRASDTQYF. DNA for the CDR3: TGTGCCAGCAGCCCCGTGGGTAGCGGGAGGGCCAGCGATACGCAGTATTTT.

The chain has TRBV5-1 and TRBJ2-2; 8 nucleotides line up with TRBD1. The CDR3 runs to 15 residues. CDR1 and CDR2 (germline): SGHRS, YFSETQ. V lost 4 bases, J lost 6 bases, and 8 bases stayed unmatched. The CDR3 is CASSTTGVYAGELFF. CDR3 nucleotide sequence: TGCGCCAGCAGCACGACAGGGGTATATGCCGGGGAGCTGTTTTTT.

The chain joins TRBV5-1 to TRBJ2-2; tentatively, D is TRBD2 (6 bases). CDR1 is SGHRS and CDR2 is YFSETQ in the germline V gene. V lost 0 bases to trimming and J lost 4 bases, with 13 bases between them. The CDR3 extends over 16 amino acids. CDR3 region: CASSLAGEVATGELFF. The CDR3 nucleotides read TGCGCCAGCAGCTTGGCGGGGGAGGTCGCCACCGGGGAGCTGTTTTTT.

This clone was counted a few times. This sequence joins TRBV18 and TRBJ2-1; D ambiguous. The CDR3 sequence is 16 residues long. Trimming shortened V by 0 bases and J by 9 bases, and 18 bases separated the two germline ends. Germline CDR1 KGHSH, CDR2 LQKENI. Here the CDR3 reads CASSPPTFERLPEQFF. The CDR3 nucleotides are TGTGCCAGCTCACCACCGACTTTCGAGAGGCTGCCTGAGCAGTTCTTC. Together with reference TRBV18 and TRBJ2-1, the CDR3 gives the full variable domain: NAGVMQNPRHLVRRRGQEARLRCSPMKGHSHVYWYRQLPEEGLKFMVYLQKENIIDESGMPKERFSAEFPKEGPSILRIQQVVRGDSAAYFCASSPPTFERLPEQFFGPGTRLTVL.

V usage is TRBV30 and J usage is TRBJ2-1, with 8 positions matching TRBD1. This CDR3 is 15 amino acids long. The junction had 4 bases not matched to a gene; V was cut back by 2 bases and J by 1 base. The germline CDR1 and CDR2 sequences are GTSNPN and SVGIG (reference sequence). The CDR3, as DNA: TGTGCCTGGAGTCGGGGACAGGCATCCTACAATGAGCAGTTCTTC. Translating gives CAWSRGQASYNEQFF.

The chain uses TRBV6-5 and TRBJ1-1, with a possible D match to TRBD1 (5 bases). Germline CDR1 reads MNHEY; CDR2 reads SVGAGI. The CDR3 totals 15 residues. Trimming removed 7 bases at V and 0 bases at J, with 15 bases between. The CDR3 is CASISQGLVNTEAFF. For the CDR3, the DNA is TGTGCCAGCATCAGCCAGGGATTGGTGAACACTGAAGCTTTCTTT.

The rearrangement uses TRBV11-2 and TRBJ2-7, with 9 bases aligning to TRBD2. The CDR3 contains 15 residues. Losses at the gene ends were 8 bases for V and 0 bases for J; bases not matched to a gene: 8. Germline V gene data show CDR1 as SGHAT and CDR2 as FQNNGV. The CDR3 sequence: CASLGQRGDSYEQYF. The CDR3 bases are TGTGCCAGCCTCGGGCAGCGGGGGGACTCCTACGAGCAGTACTTC. Looking up the rest from reference TRBV11-2 and TRBJ2-7 gives the full variable domain: EAGVAQSPRYKIIEKRQSVAFWCNPISGHATLYWYQQILGQGPKLLIQFQNNGVVDDSQLPKDRFSAERLKGVDSTLKIQPAKLEDSAVYLCASLGQRGDSYEQYFGPGTRLTVT.

The V gene is TRBV5-1, the J gene TRBJ1-2; maybe TRBD1 (5 bases). CDR1 is SGHRS, CDR2 YFSETQ, per germline. Between the trimmed V and J ends, which lost 0 bases and 6 bases, there was a span of 12 bases. The length of the CDR3 is 14 residues. CDR3 bases: TGCGCCAGCAGCTTGGCCGGGGGGGAAAATGGCTACACCTTC. Translation gives CASSLAGGENGYTF.

This chain joins TRBV19 and TRBJ1-4; D not certain. In germline, CDR1 is LNHDA, CDR2 SQIVND (reference sequence). V lost 3 bases and J lost 3, with 8 bases in between. CDR3 length equals 14 residues. CDR3 DNA sequence: TGTGCCAGTAGTATTCCGGGAGCTAATGAAAAACTGTTTTTT. Translating it yields CASSIPGANEKLFF.

The CDR3 DNA reads as TGTGCCAGCAGTCCCCGCAGGGCCCCAACAAACCACGAAGCTTTCTTT. It translates to CASSPRRAPTNHEAFF. This sequence joins TRBV27 and TRBJ1-1; D possibly corresponds to TRBD1 (5 bases). CDR3 length: 16 residues. V dropped 5 bases and J dropped 8 bases, with 24 bases sitting between them. The germline CDR1 and CDR2 sequences are MNHEY and SMNVEV (reference sequence).

The J gene is TRBJ1-4, the V gene TRBV29-1; TRBD1 might be the D (5 bases). In germline, CDR1 is SQVTM, CDR2 ANQGSEA. CDR3 length: 12 amino acids. Trimming took off 4 bases at V and 8 bases at J, with 11 bases between the two ends. The CDR3 DNA sequence: TGCAGCGTTGGGAGGGGACGGGAAAAACTGTTTTTT. Encoded protein: CSVGRGREKLFF.

This rearrangement joins TRBV4-1 to TRBJ1-4; 7 nucleotides align to TRBD1. Germline CDR1 MGHRA, CDR2 YSYEKL. The CDR3 has 15 residues. The V and J ends lost 4 bases and 3 bases, in that order; junction bases with no gene match: 5. CDR3 bases: TGCGCCAGCAGCCTCGAGGGGGCTGCTAATGAAAAACTGTTTTTT. It translates to CASSLEGAANEKLFF.

The chain employs TRBV11-3 and TRBJ1-2; D unclear. Trimming shortened V by 5 bases and J by 2 bases, and 12 bases separated the two germline ends. Germline loops: CDR1 SGHNT, CDR2 YENEEA. The CDR3 length is 14 residues. This chain's CDR3 is CASSRPPENYGYTF. The CDR3 nucleotides are TGTGCCAGCAGCCGCCCCCCGGAGAACTATGGCTACACCTTC.

The DNA of the CDR3 is TGCGCCAGCAGCCAAGATCAGAGGGTAACCCCTCGGGAGGCCGTGAACACTGAAGCTTTCTTT. This codes for CASSQDQRVTPREAVNTEAFF. The chain combines TRBV4-1 with TRBJ1-1; unclear D gene. The CDR3 is 21 amino acids. The germline V gene has CDR1 MGHRA and CDR2 YSYEKL. The V end lost 0 bases, the J end lost 0 bases, and 26 bases lay between the germline ends.

V usage is TRBV28 and J usage is TRBJ2-7; D might be TRBD1 (6 bases). Germline CDR1 is MDHEN and CDR2 is SYDVKM. With 6 bases removed from V and 4 bases from J, the gap between germline ends came to 13 bases. CDR3 length: 13 residues. CDR3 in amino acids: CASSVQGSYEQYF. CDR3 sequence (DNA): TGTGCCAGCAGCGTACAGGGTAGTTACGAGCAGTACTTC.

This CDR3 reads CASSLAKAKNIQYF. As DNA, the CDR3 is TGTGCCAGCTCACTGGCAAAGGCCAAAAACATTCAGTACTTC. The J gene is TRBJ2-4, the V gene TRBV18; D unclear. The CDR3 contains 14 residues. CDR1 is KGHSH, CDR2 LQKENI, per germline. Trimming took 4 bases from V and 1 from J, leaving 8 bases between them. Full variable domain (rest looked up from reference TRBV18 and TRBJ2-4): NAGVMQNPRHLVRRRGQEARLRCSPMKGHSHVYWYRQLPEEGLKFMVYLQKENIIDESGMPKERFSAEFPKEGPSILRIQQVVRGDSAAYFCASSLAKAKNIQYFGAGTRLSVL.

This chain links TRBV11-1 with TRBJ1-4; TRBD1 agrees at 9 bases. V was pared by 4 bases and J by 1 base, with 4 bases of the junction left unmatched. Germline CDR1 SGHAT, CDR2 FQDESV (reference sequence). CDR3 length: 16 residues. CDR3 DNA sequence: TGTGCCAGCAGCTCACCGGGACAGGGAACTAATGAAAAACTGTTTTTT. Translating it yields CASSSPGQGTNEKLFF. The full variable domain, completed using reference TRBV11-1 and TRBJ1-4, is EAEVAQSPRYKITEKSQAVAFWCDPISGHATLYWYRQILGQGPELLVQFQDESVVDDSQLPKDRFSAERLKGVDSTLKIQPAELGDSAMYLCASSSPGQGTNEKLFFGSGTQLSVL.

The V gene is TRBV7-2, the J gene TRBJ1-2, with TRBD1 matching over 7 bases. V lost 3 bases, J lost 4 bases, and 8 bases stayed unmatched. Germline V gene lookup returns CDR1 SGHTA and CDR2 FQGNSA. This CDR3 region has 15 residues. The CDR3 is CASSFSAGGGYGYTF. DNA for the CDR3: TGTGCCAGCAGCTTTTCGGCAGGGGGTGGCTATGGCTACACCTTC. Together with reference TRBV7-2 and TRBJ1-2, the CDR3 gives the full variable domain: GAGVSQSPSNKVTEKGKDVELRCDPISGHTALYWYRQSLGQGLEFLIYFQGNSAPDKSGLPSDRFSAERTGGSVSTLTIQRTQQEDSAVYLCASSFSAGGGYGYTFGSGTRLTVV.

The chain uses TRBV28 and TRBJ2-1; 9 nucleotides align to TRBD1. The CDR3 covers 18 residues. V was clipped by 5 bases and J by 4 bases; unmatched bases: 15. In germline, CDR1 is MDHEN, CDR2 SYDVKM. CDR3 in DNA: TGTGCCAGCAGTGTAATCACAGGGGGCACGTATAGGTACAATGAGCAGTTCTTC. Protein sequence: CASSVITGGTYRYNEQFF.